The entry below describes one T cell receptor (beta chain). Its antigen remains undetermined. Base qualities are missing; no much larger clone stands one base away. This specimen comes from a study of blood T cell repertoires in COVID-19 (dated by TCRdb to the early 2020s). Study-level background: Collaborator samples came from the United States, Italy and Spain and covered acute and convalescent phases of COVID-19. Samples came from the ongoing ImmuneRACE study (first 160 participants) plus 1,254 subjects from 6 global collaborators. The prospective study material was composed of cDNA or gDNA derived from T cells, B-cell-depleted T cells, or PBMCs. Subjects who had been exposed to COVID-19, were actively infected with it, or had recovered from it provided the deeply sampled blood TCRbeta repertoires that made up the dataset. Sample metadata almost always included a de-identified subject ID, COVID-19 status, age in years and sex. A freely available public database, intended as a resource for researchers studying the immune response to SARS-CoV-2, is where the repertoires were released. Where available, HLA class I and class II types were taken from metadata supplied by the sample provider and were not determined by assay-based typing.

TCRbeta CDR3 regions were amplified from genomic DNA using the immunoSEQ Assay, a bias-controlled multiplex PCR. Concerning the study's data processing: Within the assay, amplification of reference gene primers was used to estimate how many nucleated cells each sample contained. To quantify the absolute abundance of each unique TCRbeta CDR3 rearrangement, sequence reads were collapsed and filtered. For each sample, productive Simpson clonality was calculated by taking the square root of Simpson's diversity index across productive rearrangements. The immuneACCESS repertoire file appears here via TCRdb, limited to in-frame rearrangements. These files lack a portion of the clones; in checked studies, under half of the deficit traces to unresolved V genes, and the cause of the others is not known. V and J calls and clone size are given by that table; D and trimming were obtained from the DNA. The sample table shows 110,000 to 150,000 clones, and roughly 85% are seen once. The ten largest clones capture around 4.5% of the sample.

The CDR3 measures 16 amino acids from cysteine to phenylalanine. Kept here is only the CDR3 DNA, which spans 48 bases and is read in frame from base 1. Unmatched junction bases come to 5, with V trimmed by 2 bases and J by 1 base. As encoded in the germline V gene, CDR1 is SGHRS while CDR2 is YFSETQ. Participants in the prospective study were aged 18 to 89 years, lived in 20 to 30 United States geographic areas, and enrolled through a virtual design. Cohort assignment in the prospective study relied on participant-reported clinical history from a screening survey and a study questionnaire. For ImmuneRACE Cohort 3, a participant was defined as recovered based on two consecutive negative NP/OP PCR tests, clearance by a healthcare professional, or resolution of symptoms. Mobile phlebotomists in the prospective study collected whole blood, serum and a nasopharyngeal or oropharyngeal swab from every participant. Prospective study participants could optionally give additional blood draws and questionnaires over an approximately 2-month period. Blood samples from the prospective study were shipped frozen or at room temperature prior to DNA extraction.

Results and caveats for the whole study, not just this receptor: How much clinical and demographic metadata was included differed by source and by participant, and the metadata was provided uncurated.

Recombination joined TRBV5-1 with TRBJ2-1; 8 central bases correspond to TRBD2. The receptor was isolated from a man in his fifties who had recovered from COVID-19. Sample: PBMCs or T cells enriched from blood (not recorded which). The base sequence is TGCGCCAGCAGCTTAAGCGGGAGAAGGTCCTACAATGAGCAGTTCTTC. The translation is CASSLSGRRSYNEQFF.